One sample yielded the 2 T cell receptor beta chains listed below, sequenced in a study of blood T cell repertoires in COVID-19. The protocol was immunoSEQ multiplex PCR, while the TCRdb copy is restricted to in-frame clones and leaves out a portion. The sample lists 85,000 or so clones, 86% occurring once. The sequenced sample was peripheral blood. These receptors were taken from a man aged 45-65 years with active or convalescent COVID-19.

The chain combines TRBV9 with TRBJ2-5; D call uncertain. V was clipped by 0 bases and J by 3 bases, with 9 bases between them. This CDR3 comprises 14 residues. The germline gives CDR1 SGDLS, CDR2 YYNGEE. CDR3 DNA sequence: TGTGCCAGCAGCGTAGGAGGAGTGGAAGAGACCCAGTACTTC. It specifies CASSVGGVEETQYF.

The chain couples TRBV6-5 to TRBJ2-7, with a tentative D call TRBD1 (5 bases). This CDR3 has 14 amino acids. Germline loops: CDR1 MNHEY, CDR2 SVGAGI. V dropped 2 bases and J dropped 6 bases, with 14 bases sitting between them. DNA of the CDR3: TGTGCCAGCAGTTACAGGGGCGCGTTTTCCGAGCAGTACTTC. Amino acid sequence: CASSYRGAFSEQYF.